The next 31 T cell receptor beta chains were all read from a single sample in a study of T-cell memory formation after mild COVID-19. Each CDR3 protein gets one entry after TCRdb re-called the 5' RACE reads with MiXCR. The sample shows 430,000 or so distinct CDR3 sequences, roughly 25% of them seen only once. Specimen: PBMCs or a T cell subset sorted from them (not recorded which). These receptors came from an adult woman who had mild COVID-19 (a few samples of this study predate the infection). Cell type and time point are not known.

CDR3 bases: TGCGCCAGCAGCTTGGCCCGTCAGGACTATGGCTACACCTTC. This sequence encodes CASSLARQDYGYTF. V is TRBV5-1 and J is TRBJ1-2; D uncertain. The CDR3 is 14 residues long. V lost 0 bases and J lost 3, with 9 bases in between. Germline assignment: CDR1 SGHRS and CDR2 YFSETQ.

This chain connects TRBV12-3 or TRBV12-4 to TRBJ2-1; D is possibly TRBD1 (6 bases). The V end lost 8 bases, the J end lost 0 bases, and 17 bases lay between the germline ends. The CDR3 has 16 amino acids. The CDR3 spells CASGFGQTLSYNEQFF. For the CDR3, the DNA is TGTGCCAGCGGGTTTGGACAGACTCTCTCCTACAATGAGCAGTTCTTC.

The V call is TRBV2, the J call TRBJ1-4; TRBD1 might be the D (6 bases). There are 14 residues in the CDR3. Germline V gene data show CDR1 as SNHLY and CDR2 as FYNNEI. V dropped 5 bases and J dropped 10 bases, with 17 bases sitting between them. The CDR3, as DNA: TGTGCCAGCAGTCCCCGACAGGCCTTTGGAAAACTGTTTTTT. It translates to CASSPRQAFGKLFF. Together with reference TRBV2 and TRBJ1-4, the CDR3 gives the full variable domain: EPEVTQTPSHQVTQMGQEVILRCVPISNHLYFYWYRQILGQKVEFLVSFYNNEISEKSEIFDDQFSVERPDGSNFTLKIRSTKLEDSAMYFCASSPRQAFGKLFFGSGTQLSVL.

The chain carries TRBV11-3 and TRBJ2-1; tentative D call: TRBD1 (5 bases). Germline V gene sequence: CDR1 SGHNT, CDR2 YENEEA. There are 16 residues in the CDR3. Trimming took 3 bases from V and 1 from J, leaving 13 bases between them. The chain's CDR3 is CASSLGSQASYNEQFF. Written as DNA, the CDR3 is TGTGCCAGCAGCTTGGGTTCACAGGCTTCCTACAATGAGCAGTTCTTC. The full variable domain, completed using reference TRBV11-3 and TRBJ2-1, is EAGVVQSPRYKIIEKKQPVAFWCNPISGHNTLYWYLQNLGQGPELLIRYENEEAVDDSQLPKDRFSAERLKGVDSTLKIQPAELGDSAVYLCASSLGSQASYNEQFFGPGTRLTVL.

The chain is built from TRBV12-5 and TRBJ1-1, with TRBD1 identical over 8 bases. The CDR3 loop spans 14 amino acids. V gave up 4 bases and J gave up 4 bases; unmatched junction bases: 5. Germline CDR1 reads LGHNT; CDR2 reads FRNRAP. CDR3 nucleotide sequence: TGTGCTAGTGGTTCACAGGGGGGATTCACTGAAGCTTTCTTT. It yields the protein CASGSQGGFTEAFF.

V is TRBV19 and J is TRBJ2-7; 7 bases agree with TRBD2. The CDR3 is 15 residues long. J gave up 2 bases and V 4 bases, and 8 bases lay outside the gene matches. CDR1 is LNHDA and CDR2 is SQIVND in the germline V gene (reference sequence). The CDR3 reads CASSTSLGLAYEQYF. CDR3 nucleotides: TGTGCCAGTAGTACTTCGCTTGGACTAGCCTACGAGCAGTACTTC.

This clonotype was counted a few times. The chain links TRBV11-2 to TRBJ2-7; either TRBD1 or TRBD2 may fit D (5 bases each). The V and J ends lost 3 bases and 6 bases respectively, with 15 bases between them. The germline V gene encodes CDR1 SGHAT and CDR2 FQNNGV. There are 14 residues in the CDR3. As DNA, the CDR3 is TGTGCCAGCAGCTTTGGGACGGTGGGGAGCGAGCAGTACTTC. It encodes CASSFGTVGSEQYF.

A few counts support this clonotype. V usage is TRBV14 and J usage is TRBJ2-1, with 7 bases that match TRBD2. The ends lost 1 base at V and 4 bases at J; junction bases unmatched: 7. Germline V gene lookup returns CDR1 SGHDN and CDR2 FVKESK. CDR3 size: 16 residues. CDR3 amino acids: CASSQVEAGPYNEQFF. In nucleotides, the CDR3 is TGTGCCAGCAGCCAAGTAGAAGCGGGACCGTACAATGAGCAGTTCTTC.

The chain couples TRBV6-1 to TRBJ1-5; D gene uncertain. The CDR3 sequence is 12 residues long. Germline V gives CDR1 MNHNS, CDR2 SASEGT. The ends were cut back, 3 bases at V and 6 bases at J, with 6 bases in the middle. This CDR3 is CASSDWGQPQHF. The CDR3 DNA reads TGTGCCAGCAGTGATTGGGGTCAGCCCCAGCATTTT.

V and J are TRBV5-1 and TRBJ2-4, with 8 bases matching TRBD1. The J segment lost 5 bases and the V segment lost 4 bases, leaving 11 bases of the junction unmatched. Germline CDR1 SGHRS, CDR2 YFSETQ. The CDR3 spans 16 residues. The CDR3 reads CASSGTGTGVENIQYF. The CDR3 DNA reads as TGCGCCAGCAGCGGAACCGGGACAGGTGTGGAAAACATTCAGTACTTC.

The count of this clonotype is one. The V gene is TRBV20-1, the J gene TRBJ2-7; 8 bases align to TRBD1. Germline V gene data show CDR1 as DFQATT and CDR2 as SNEGSKA (reference sequence). The CDR3 has 11 residues. V trimming: 6 bases; J trimming: 6 bases; junction bases outside the gene matches: 4. This chain's CDR3 is CSARTGSEQYF. In DNA, the CDR3 is TGCAGTGCCCGGACAGGGAGCGAGCAGTACTTC.

V and J are TRBV29-1 and TRBJ1-5; 10 bases line up with TRBD1. There are 14 residues in the CDR3. The germline gives CDR1 SQVTM, CDR2 ANQGSEA. The ends lost 5 bases at V and 5 bases at J; junction bases unmatched: 6. DNA for the CDR3: TGCAGCGTTCGCCCCGGGACAGGGGATCAGCCCCAGCATTTT. As protein: CSVRPGTGDQPQHF.

This clonotype appeared a few times. The V call is TRBV12-3 or TRBV12-4, the J call TRBJ1-6; TRBD1 agrees at 9 bases. Trimming at V came to 6 bases and at J to 10 bases, leaving 10 bases not matched to a gene. The CDR3 is 15 residues long. CDR3 in DNA: TGTGCCAGCAGCACGGGACAGGGATCGAGATCACCCCTCCACTTT. As protein: CASSTGQGSRSPLHF.

The V and J genes are TRBV30 and TRBJ2-7; D may be TRBD2 (5 bases). V was cut by 0 bases and J by 6 bases, with 15 bases left in between. CDR1 and CDR2 from the germline V gene are GTSNPN and SVGIG (reference sequence). The CDR3 loop spans 14 amino acids. Here the CDR3 reads CAWSVQLLLGEQYF. DNA for the CDR3: TGTGCCTGGAGTGTACAGCTACTACTAGGCGAGCAGTACTTC.

The chain couples TRBV7-9 to TRBJ2-7; 14 positions agree with TRBD2. Germline values: CDR1 SEHNR, CDR2 FQNEAQ (reference sequence). The CDR3 extends over 16 amino acids. The V segment lost 5 bases and the J segment 8 bases; nucleotides outside the gene matches: 11. The CDR3 bases are TGTGCCAGCAGCGCGGGACTAGCGGGAGCGGGCGACCAGCAGTACTTC. Its translation: CASSAGLAGAGDQQYF. Full variable domain (rest looked up from reference TRBV7-9 and TRBJ2-7): DTGVSQNPRHKITKRGQNVTFRCDPISEHNRLYWYRQTLGQGPEFLTYFQNEAQLEKSRLLSDRFSAERPKGSFSTLEIQRTEQGDSAMYLCASSAGLAGAGDQQYFGPGTRLTVT.

This clonotype was observed a few times. V and J are TRBV20-1 and TRBJ2-7; unclear D gene. Trimming pared 4 bases from V and 3 bases from J, leaving 10 bases between. CDR3 length equals 12 residues. Germline CDR1 reads DFQATT; CDR2 reads SNEGSKA (reference sequence). For the CDR3, the DNA is TGCAGTGCTACCGACCAGATCTACGAGCAGTACTTC. Translation gives CSATDQIYEQYF.

This clonotype was detected only a few times. This sequence joins TRBV12-3 or TRBV12-4 and TRBJ2-2; perhaps TRBD1 as D (6 bases). There are 13 residues in the CDR3. V lost 4 bases to trimming and J lost 8 bases, with 11 bases between them. The CDR3 nucleotides read TGTGCCAGCAGTTCGTGGACAGATGGGGAGCTGTTTTTT. Its protein is CASSSWTDGELFF.

This chain uses TRBV28 with TRBJ2-1; TRBD1 or TRBD2 may be the D gene (5 bases each). The length of the CDR3 is 17 residues. Germline values: CDR1 MDHEN, CDR2 SYDVKM. Trimming took 5 bases from V and 4 from J, leaving 21 bases between them. The DNA of the CDR3 is TGTGCCAGCAGTGTCCGAGCCCAGGGACCCCCGTACAATGAGCAGTTCTTC. Its protein is CASSVRAQGPPYNEQFF.

This clonotype appeared many times. This rearrangement joins TRBV12-3 or TRBV12-4 to TRBJ1-1, with D perhaps matching TRBD1 (5 bases). Trimming took off 5 bases at V and 4 bases at J, with 17 bases between the two ends. CDR3 size: 15 residues. The chain's CDR3 is CASSPRSGAGTEAFF. DNA of the CDR3: TGTGCCAGCAGTCCGCGATCCGGGGCTGGCACTGAAGCTTTCTTT.

The rearrangement joins TRBV6-5 to TRBJ2-3, with TRBD2 as a possible D gene (5 bases). The V end lost 5 bases, the J end lost 2 bases, and 8 bases lay between the germline ends. In germline, CDR1 is MNHEY, CDR2 SVGAGI. CDR3 size: 13 residues. The CDR3 sequence is CASSADSTDTQYF. The CDR3 region has the DNA TGTGCCAGCAGTGCGGACTCCACAGATACGCAGTATTTT.

The gene calls are TRBV5-4 and TRBJ1-2, with D tentatively TRBD1 (6 bases). This CDR3 comprises 14 residues. Germline V lookup: CDR1 SGHNT, CDR2 YYREEE (reference sequence). V was cut by 3 bases and J by 5 bases, with 14 bases left in between. CDR3 in DNA: TGTGCCAGCAGCTGGACCGGGACATTGTATGGCTACACCTTC. It codes for CASSWTGTLYGYTF.

CDR3 DNA: TGCAGTGCTGTATCGGGGGGGGCGAGTAGTTCACCCCTCCACTTT. Translation gives CSAVSGGASSSPLHF. V usage is TRBV20-1 and J usage is TRBJ1-6, with a weak D call TRBD1 (6 bases). CDR3 size: 15 residues. V lost 5 bases, J lost 9 bases, and 20 bases lay in between. Germline CDR1 and CDR2: DFQATT and SNEGSKA (reference sequence).

The chain couples TRBV6-5 to TRBJ2-1, with TRBD2 identical over 9 bases. CDR3 size: 16 residues. CDR1 is MNHEY and CDR2 is SVGAGI in the germline V gene. J was trimmed by 4 bases and V by 5 bases; bases with no gene match: 9. CDR3 nucleotide sequence: TGTGCCAGCAGTGCATCGACTAGCGGCAGATACAATGAGCAGTTCTTC. Translated, it gives CASSASTSGRYNEQFF.

This clonotype was picked up a small number of times. The genes are TRBV20-1 and TRBJ2-3; 7 nucleotides match TRBD1. CDR3 length: 13 residues. Trimming took 0 bases from V and 6 from J; bases not matched to a gene: 3. Per the germline V gene, CDR1 is DFQATT and CDR2 is SNEGSKA (reference sequence). CDR3 sequence reads: CSARDRGSDTQYF. CDR3 bases: TGCAGTGCTAGAGACAGGGGGTCGGATACGCAGTATTTT.

In its sample, this clonotype was seen a few times. The chain joins TRBV7-8 to TRBJ2-7; D gene ambiguous. With 4 bases removed from V and 8 bases from J, the gap between germline ends came to 18 bases. CDR1 is SGHVS, CDR2 FQNEAQ, per germline. The CDR3 loop spans 14 amino acids. The CDR3 spells CASSSSGGPVKQYF. In nucleotides, the CDR3 is TGTGCCAGCAGCTCATCAGGTGGGCCGGTAAAGCAGTACTTC. Complete variable domain (other parts from reference TRBV7-8 and TRBJ2-7): GAGVSQSPRYKVAKRGQDVALRCDPISGHVSLFWYQQALGQGPEFLTYFQNEAQLDKSGLPSDRFFAERPEGSVSTLKIQRTQQEDSAVYLCASSSSGGPVKQYFGPGTRLTVT.

V usage is TRBV24-1 and J usage is TRBJ2-7, with unresolved D. V gave up 1 base and J gave up 6 bases, with 9 bases separating them. Germline-derived CDR1 and CDR2 are KGHDR and SFDVKD. The CDR3 covers 13 residues. CDR3 coding DNA: TGTGCCACCAGTGATTTACTGGGATCCGAGCAGTACTTC. Protein product: CATSDLLGSEQYF.

This chain uses TRBV7-2 with TRBJ2-7; D gene unclear. The length of the CDR3 is 13 residues. Trimming cost V 3 bases and J 3 bases, with 9 bases left between them. CDR1 and CDR2 from the germline V gene are SGHTA and FQGNSA. CDR3 sequence reads: CASSFQWIYEQYF. CDR3 in DNA: TGTGCCAGCAGCTTCCAATGGATCTACGAGCAGTACTTC. Together with reference TRBV7-2 and TRBJ2-7, the CDR3 gives the full variable domain: GAGVSQSPSNKVTEKGKDVELRCDPISGHTALYWYRQSLGQGLEFLIYFQGNSAPDKSGLPSDRFSAERTGGSVSTLTIQRTQQEDSAVYLCASSFQWIYEQYFGPGTRLTVT.

The V gene is TRBV20-1, the J gene TRBJ2-7; D unresolved. Germline CDR1 reads DFQATT; CDR2 reads SNEGSKA (reference sequence). V shed 3 bases and J shed 4 bases, with 7 bases lying between them. The CDR3 is 11 amino acids. The CDR3 DNA is TGCAGTGCTAGTATCGTGTACGAGCAGTACTTC. Its translation is CSASIVYEQYF.

The V call is TRBV29-1, the J call TRBJ2-5; no clear D. The CDR3 extends over 13 amino acids. The V gene lost 7 bases and the J gene lost 4 bases, with 16 bases spanning the gap. The V gene's germline CDR1 is SQVTM and CDR2 ANQGSEA. The CDR3 DNA is TGCAGCGCCCCTATAGGGCGAGGAGAGACCCAGTACTTC. Encoded protein: CSAPIGRGETQYF.

The chain recombines TRBV4-2 with TRBJ2-7, with D unclear. Germline V gene data show CDR1 as LGHNA and CDR2 as YNFKEQ. The CDR3 consists of 13 residues. Trimming pared 4 bases from V and 7 bases from J, leaving 14 bases between. The CDR3 DNA sequence: TGTGCCAGCAGCCCACCAGGAGACGGGGAGCAGTACTTC. It codes for CASSPPGDGEQYF.

The rearrangement joins TRBV6-5 to TRBJ2-6; 7 bases fit TRBD1. Germline V lookup: CDR1 MNHEY, CDR2 SVGAGI. V shed 0 bases and J 2 bases; nucleotides not matched to a gene: 10. The CDR3 runs to 19 residues. The CDR3 DNA is TGTGCCAGCAGTTACTCGAGGTTGGGACAGCCTGCTGGGGCCAACGTCCTGACTTTC. Translation: CASSYSRLGQPAGANVLTF.